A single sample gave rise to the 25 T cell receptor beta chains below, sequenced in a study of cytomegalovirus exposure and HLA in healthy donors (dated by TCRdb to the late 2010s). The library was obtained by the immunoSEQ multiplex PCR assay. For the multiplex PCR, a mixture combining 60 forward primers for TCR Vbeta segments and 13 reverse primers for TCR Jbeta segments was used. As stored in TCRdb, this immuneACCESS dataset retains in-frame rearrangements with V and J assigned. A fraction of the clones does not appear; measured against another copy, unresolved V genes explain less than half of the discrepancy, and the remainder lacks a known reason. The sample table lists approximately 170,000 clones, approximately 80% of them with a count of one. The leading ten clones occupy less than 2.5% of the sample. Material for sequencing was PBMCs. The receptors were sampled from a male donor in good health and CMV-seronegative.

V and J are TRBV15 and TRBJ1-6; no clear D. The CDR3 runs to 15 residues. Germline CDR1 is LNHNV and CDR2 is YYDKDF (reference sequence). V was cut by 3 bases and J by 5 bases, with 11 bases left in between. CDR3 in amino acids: CATSSSRSDNSPLHF. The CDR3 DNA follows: TGTGCCACCAGCAGCTCCCGCTCGGATAATTCACCCCTCCACTTT.

The CDR3 is CASSVDPAGNYEQYF. The CDR3 coding sequence is TGTGCCAGCAGCGTAGACCCAGCGGGGAATTACGAGCAGTACTTC. The rearrangement joins TRBV9 to TRBJ2-7; 7 bases are shared with TRBD2. The germline CDR1 and CDR2 sequences are SGDLS and YYNGEE. CDR3 length: 15 residues. Trimming at V came to 0 bases and at J to 4 bases, leaving 7 bases not matched to a gene.

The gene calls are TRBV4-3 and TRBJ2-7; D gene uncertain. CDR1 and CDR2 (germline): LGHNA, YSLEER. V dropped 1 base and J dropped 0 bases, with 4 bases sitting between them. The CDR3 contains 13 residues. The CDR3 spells CASSQGVSYEQYF. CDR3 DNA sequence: TGCGCCAGCAGCCAAGGAGTCTCCTACGAGCAGTACTTC.

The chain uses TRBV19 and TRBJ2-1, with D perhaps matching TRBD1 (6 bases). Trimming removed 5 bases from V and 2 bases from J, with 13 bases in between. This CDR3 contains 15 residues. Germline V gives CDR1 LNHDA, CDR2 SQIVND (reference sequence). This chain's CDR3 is CASSQNRVTYNEQFF. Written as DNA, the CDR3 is TGTGCCAGTAGTCAAAACAGGGTCACCTACAATGAGCAGTTCTTC. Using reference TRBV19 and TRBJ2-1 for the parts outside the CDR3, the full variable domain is DGGITQSPKYLFRKEGQNVTLSCEQNLNHDAMYWYRQDPGQGLRLIYYSQIVNDFQKGDIAEGYSVSREKKESFPLTVTSAQKNPTAFYLCASSQNRVTYNEQFFGPGTRLTVL.

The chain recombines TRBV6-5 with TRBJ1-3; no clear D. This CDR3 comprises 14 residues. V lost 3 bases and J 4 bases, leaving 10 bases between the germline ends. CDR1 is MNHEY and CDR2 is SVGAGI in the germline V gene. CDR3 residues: CASSYQRWGNTIYF. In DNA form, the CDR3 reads TGTGCCAGCAGTTATCAGAGGTGGGGAAACACCATATATTTT.

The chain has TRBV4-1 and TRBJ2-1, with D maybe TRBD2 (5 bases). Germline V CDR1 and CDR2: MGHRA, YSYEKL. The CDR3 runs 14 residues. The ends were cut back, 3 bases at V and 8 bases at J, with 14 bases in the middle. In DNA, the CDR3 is TGCGCCAGCAGCCAGGGCGGGTTCGGGGATGAGCAGTTCTTC. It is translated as CASSQGGFGDEQFF.

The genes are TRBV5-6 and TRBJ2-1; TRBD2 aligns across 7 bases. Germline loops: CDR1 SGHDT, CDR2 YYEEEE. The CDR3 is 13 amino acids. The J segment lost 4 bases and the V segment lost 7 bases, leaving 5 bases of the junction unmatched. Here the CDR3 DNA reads TGTGCCAGCGGGACTACCAAATACAATGAGCAGTTCTTC. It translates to CASGTTKYNEQFF. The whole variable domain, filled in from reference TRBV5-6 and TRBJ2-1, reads DAGVTQSPTHLIKTRGQQVTLRCSPKSGHDTVSWYQQALGQGPQFIFQYYEEEERQRGNFPDRFSGHQFPNYSSELNVNALLLGDSALYLCASGTTKYNEQFFGPGTRLTVL.

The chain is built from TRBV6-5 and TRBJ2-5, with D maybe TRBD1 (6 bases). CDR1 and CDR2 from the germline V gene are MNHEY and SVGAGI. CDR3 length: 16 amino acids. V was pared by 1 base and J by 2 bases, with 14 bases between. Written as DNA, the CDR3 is TGTGCCAGCAGTTACTTAACAGGCAGGGGACAAGAGACCCAGTACTTC. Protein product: CASSYLTGRGQETQYF.

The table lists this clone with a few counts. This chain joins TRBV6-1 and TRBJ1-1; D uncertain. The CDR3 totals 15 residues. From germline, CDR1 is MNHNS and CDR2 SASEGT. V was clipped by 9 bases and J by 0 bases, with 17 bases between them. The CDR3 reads CASKRRLSMNTEAFF. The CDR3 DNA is TGTGCCAGTAAGCGACGGCTTTCTATGAACACTGAAGCTTTCTTT.

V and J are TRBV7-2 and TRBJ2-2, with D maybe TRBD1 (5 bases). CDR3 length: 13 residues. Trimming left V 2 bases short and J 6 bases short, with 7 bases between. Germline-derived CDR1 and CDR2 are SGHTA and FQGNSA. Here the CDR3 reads CASSLMGPGELFF. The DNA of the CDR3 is TGTGCCAGCAGCTTAATGGGGCCCGGGGAGCTGTTTTTT.

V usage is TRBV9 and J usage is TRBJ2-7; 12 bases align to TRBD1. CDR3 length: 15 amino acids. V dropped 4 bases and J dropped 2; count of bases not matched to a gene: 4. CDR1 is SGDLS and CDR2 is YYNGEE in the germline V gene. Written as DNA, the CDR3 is TGTGCCAGCAGCTCCGGGACAGGGGGCCCCTACGAGCAGTACTTC. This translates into CASSSGTGGPYEQYF.

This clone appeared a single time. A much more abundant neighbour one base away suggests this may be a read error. This CDR3 reads CASSQERNEQFF. CDR3 nucleotide sequence: TGCGCCAGCAGCCAAGAGAGGAATGAGCAGTTCTTC. The chain carries TRBV4-1 and TRBJ2-1; D is unresolved. CDR3 length equals 12 residues. Germline CDR1 MGHRA, CDR2 YSYEKL. The germline V and J ends were trimmed by 0 bases and 7 bases, with 4 bases remaining between them.

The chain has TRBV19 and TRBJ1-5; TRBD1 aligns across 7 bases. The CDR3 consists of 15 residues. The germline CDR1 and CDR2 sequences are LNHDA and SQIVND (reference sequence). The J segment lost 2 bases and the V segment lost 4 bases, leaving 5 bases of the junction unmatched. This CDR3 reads CASSTRQGGNQPQHF. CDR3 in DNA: TGTGCCAGTAGTACAAGACAGGGAGGCAATCAGCCCCAGCATTTT.

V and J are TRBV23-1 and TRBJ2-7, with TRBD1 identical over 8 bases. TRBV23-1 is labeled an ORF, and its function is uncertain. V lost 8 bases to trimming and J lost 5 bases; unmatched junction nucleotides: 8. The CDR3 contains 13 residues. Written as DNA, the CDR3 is TGCGCCAGCCCCCGGACAGGGAACCACGAGCAGTACTTC. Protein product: CASPRTGNHEQYF.

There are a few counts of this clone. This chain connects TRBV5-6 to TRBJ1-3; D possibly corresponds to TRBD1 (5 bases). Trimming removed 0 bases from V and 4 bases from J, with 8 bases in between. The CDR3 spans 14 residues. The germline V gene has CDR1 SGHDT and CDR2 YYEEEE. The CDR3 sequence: CASSLAGSGNTIYF. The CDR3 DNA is TGTGCCAGCAGCTTGGCAGGGTCCGGAAACACCATATATTTT.

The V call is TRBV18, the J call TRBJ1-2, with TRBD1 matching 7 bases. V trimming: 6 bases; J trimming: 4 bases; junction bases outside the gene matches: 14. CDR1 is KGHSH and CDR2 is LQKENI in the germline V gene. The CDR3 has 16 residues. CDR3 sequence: CASSPTVEGASYGYTF. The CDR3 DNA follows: TGTGCCAGCTCCCCGACCGTGGAGGGGGCGAGCTATGGCTACACCTTC.

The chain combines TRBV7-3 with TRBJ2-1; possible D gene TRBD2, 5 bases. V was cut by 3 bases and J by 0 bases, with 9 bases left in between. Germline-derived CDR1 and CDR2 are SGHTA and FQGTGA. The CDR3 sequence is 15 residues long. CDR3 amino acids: CASSLSGGSYNEQFF. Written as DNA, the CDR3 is TGTGCCAGCAGCTTGTCCGGAGGCTCCTACAATGAGCAGTTCTTC.

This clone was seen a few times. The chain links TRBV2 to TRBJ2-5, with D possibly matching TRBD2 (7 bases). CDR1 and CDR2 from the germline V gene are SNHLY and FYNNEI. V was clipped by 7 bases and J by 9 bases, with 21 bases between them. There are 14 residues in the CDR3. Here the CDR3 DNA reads TGTGCCAGCAACATGGGGGGCGGGGGACGGGCCCAGTACTTC. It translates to CASNMGGGGRAQYF.

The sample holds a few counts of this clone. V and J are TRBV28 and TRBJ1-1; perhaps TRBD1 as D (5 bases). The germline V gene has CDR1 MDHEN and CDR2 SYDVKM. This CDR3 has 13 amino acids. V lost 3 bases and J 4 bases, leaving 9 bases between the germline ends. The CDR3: CASSLSGSTEAFF. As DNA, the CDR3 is TGTGCCAGCAGTTTGTCAGGGTCCACTGAAGCTTTCTTT.

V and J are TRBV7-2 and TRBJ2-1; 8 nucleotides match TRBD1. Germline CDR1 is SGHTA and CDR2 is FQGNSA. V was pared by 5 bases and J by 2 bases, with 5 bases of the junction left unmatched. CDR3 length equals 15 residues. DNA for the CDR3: TGTGCCAGCAGCAAACAGGGGGTGACCTACAATGAGCAGTTCTTC. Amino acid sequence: CASSKQGVTYNEQFF.

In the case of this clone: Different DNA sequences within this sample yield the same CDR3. In DNA, the CDR3 is TGCGCCAGCAGCTGGGGGACAGGCCAAGAGACCCAGTACTTC. Translated, it gives CASSWGTGQETQYF. V gene TRBV5-1 combines with J gene TRBJ2-5, with 8 bases matching TRBD1. V gave up 3 bases and J gave up 1 base; unmatched junction bases: 2. This CDR3 has 14 amino acids. CDR1 and CDR2 from the germline V gene are SGHRS and YFSETQ.

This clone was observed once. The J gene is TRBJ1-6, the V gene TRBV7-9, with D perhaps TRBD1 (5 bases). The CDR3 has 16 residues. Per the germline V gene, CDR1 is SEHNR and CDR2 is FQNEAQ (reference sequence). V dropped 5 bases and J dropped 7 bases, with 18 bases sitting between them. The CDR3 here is CASSRSTDSRNSPLHF. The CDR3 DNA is TGTGCCAGCAGCCGTTCGACAGATTCTAGAAATTCACCCCTCCACTTT.

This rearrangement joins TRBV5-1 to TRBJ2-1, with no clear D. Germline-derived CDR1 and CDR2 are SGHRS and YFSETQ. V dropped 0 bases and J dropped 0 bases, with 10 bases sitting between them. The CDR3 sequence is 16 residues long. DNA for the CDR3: TGCGCCAGCAGCTTGGACGGCAGAGGCTCCTACAATGAGCAGTTCTTC. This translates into CASSLDGRGSYNEQFF.

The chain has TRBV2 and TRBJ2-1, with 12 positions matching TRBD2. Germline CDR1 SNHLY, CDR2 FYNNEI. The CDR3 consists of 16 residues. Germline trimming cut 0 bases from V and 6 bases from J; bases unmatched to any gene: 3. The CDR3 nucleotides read TGTGCCAGCAGTGAAGCTCGACTAGCGGGAGTCAATGAGCAGTTCTTC. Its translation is CASSEARLAGVNEQFF.

The CDR3 DNA follows: TGCGCCAGCAGCTTGGAGGCAGGGCTGAGCACAGATACGCAGTATTTT. Amino acid sequence: CASSLEAGLSTDTQYF. This chain connects TRBV5-1 to TRBJ2-3, with D possibly matching TRBD1 (5 bases). This CDR3 is built from 16 residues. Per germline, CDR1 SGHRS and CDR2 YFSETQ. Trimming cost V 0 bases and J 0 bases, with 11 bases left between them.